This passage covers 14 T cell receptor beta chains from one sample sequenced in a study of T cells expressing NK-cell markers. Reanalyzing the 5' RACE reads, TCRdb keeps one entry per CDR3 protein, without DNA. The repertoire table contains about 460,000 distinct CDR3 sequences. The sample consisted of blood T cells: a sorted CD56 or NKG2C T cell subset, CD4+ or CD8+ T cells, or bulk PBMC T cells (not recorded which). These receptors all stem from a woman aged 50 to 60 in good health.

The gene calls are TRBV13 and TRBJ1-1. Per the germline V gene, CDR1 is PRHDT and CDR2 is FYEKMQ (reference sequence). This CDR3 spans 15 amino acids. The CDR3: CASSNRGGRNTEAFF. Together with reference TRBV13 and TRBJ1-1, the CDR3 gives the full variable domain: AAGVIQSPRHLIKEKRETATLKCYPIPRHDTVYWYQQGPGQDPQFLISFYEKMQSDKGSIPDRFSAQQFSDYHSELNMSSLELGDSALYFCASSNRGGRNTEAFFGQGTRLTVV.

The V and J genes are TRBV29-1 and TRBJ1-1. Germline values: CDR1 SQVTM, CDR2 ANQGSEA. The CDR3 sequence is 13 residues long. The CDR3 loop is CSVAHGKNTEAFF.

This chain links TRBV11-2 with TRBJ2-5. Germline CDR1 and CDR2: SGHAT and FQNNGV. This CDR3 spans 14 amino acids. The CDR3 loop reads CASSLVGSKETQYF.

V is TRBV7-9 and J is TRBJ2-6. The CDR3 totals 16 residues. CDR1 is SEHNR and CDR2 is FQNEAQ in the germline V gene (reference sequence). CDR3 protein: CASSLDGETGANVLTF. Looking up the rest from reference TRBV7-9 and TRBJ2-6 gives the full variable domain: DTGVSQNPRHKITKRGQNVTFRCDPISEHNRLYWYRQTLGQGPEFLTYFQNEAQLEKSRLLSDRFSAERPKGSFSTLEIQRTEQGDSAMYLCASSLDGETGANVLTFGAGSRLTVL.

The J gene is TRBJ2-7, the V gene TRBV25-1. This CDR3 contains 13 residues. CDR1 and CDR2 (germline): MGHDK, SYGVNS. CDR3 in amino acids: CASSVKYGDEQYF.

V is TRBV4-2 and J is TRBJ2-3. CDR1 LGHNA and CDR2 YNFKEQ come from the germline V gene. The CDR3 extends over 16 amino acids. CDR3 sequence reads: CASSQESLPRVDTQYF.

The chain couples TRBV14 to TRBJ2-7; TCRdb proposes TRBD2, but this gene call is untestable without DNA. The V gene's germline CDR1 is SGHDN and CDR2 FVKESK. CDR3 length: 15 residues. The CDR3 is CASSHSWTRMYEQYF.

V usage is TRBV12-3 or TRBV12-4 and J usage is TRBJ1-3; no DNA is available, so the TRBD1 call from TCRdb remains unchecked. There are 16 residues in the CDR3. The CDR3 region is CASSLDQGTSGNTIYF.

The gene calls are TRBV12-3 or TRBV12-4 and TRBJ2-7; the TCRdb D gene call, TRBD2, has no DNA to confirm it. The CDR3 runs 18 residues. CDR3 sequence reads: CASSLSPGLAGGIPTGYF.

The chain couples TRBV20-1 to TRBJ2-3; checking the TCRdb D call of TRBD2 is not possible without DNA. Germline V gene lookup returns CDR1 DFQATT and CDR2 SNEGSKA (reference sequence). This CDR3 is 14 amino acids long. CDR3 in amino acids: CSAHRWEDTDTQYF.

CDR3 in amino acids: CASSQRTSGRKYF. This sequence joins TRBV5-1 and TRBJ2-3; the D gene TCRdb calls, TRBD2, cannot be checked with no DNA. Germline CDR1 reads SGHRS; CDR2 reads YFSETQ. The length of the CDR3 is 13 residues.

The chain uses TRBV20-1 and TRBJ2-7; TCRdb's D gene call, TRBD2, goes unchecked for lack of DNA. CDR3 length: 14 residues. Germline assignment: CDR1 DFQATT and CDR2 SNEGSKA (reference sequence). CDR3 sequence reads: CSATHGRPSYEQYF.

The chain joins TRBV28 to TRBJ2-7; the TCRdb call, TRBD2, lacks DNA for checking. Germline V gene data show CDR1 as MDHEN and CDR2 as SYDVKM. The CDR3 extends over 16 amino acids. The CDR3 sequence: CASSFPTSGRIYEQYF. The variable domain in full, completed from reference TRBV28 and TRBJ2-7, reads DVKVTQSSRYLVKRTGEKVFLECVQDMDHENMFWYRQDPGLGLRLIYFSYDVKMKEKGDIPEGYSVSREKKERFSLILESASTNQTSMYLCASSFPTSGRIYEQYFGPGTRLTVT.

The V call is TRBV24-1, the J call TRBJ2-1; TCRdb's D call of TRBD1 is untestable without DNA. Germline V lookup: CDR1 KGHDR, CDR2 SFDVKD. The CDR3 length is 15 residues. CDR3: CATNSRQGRPNEQFF.